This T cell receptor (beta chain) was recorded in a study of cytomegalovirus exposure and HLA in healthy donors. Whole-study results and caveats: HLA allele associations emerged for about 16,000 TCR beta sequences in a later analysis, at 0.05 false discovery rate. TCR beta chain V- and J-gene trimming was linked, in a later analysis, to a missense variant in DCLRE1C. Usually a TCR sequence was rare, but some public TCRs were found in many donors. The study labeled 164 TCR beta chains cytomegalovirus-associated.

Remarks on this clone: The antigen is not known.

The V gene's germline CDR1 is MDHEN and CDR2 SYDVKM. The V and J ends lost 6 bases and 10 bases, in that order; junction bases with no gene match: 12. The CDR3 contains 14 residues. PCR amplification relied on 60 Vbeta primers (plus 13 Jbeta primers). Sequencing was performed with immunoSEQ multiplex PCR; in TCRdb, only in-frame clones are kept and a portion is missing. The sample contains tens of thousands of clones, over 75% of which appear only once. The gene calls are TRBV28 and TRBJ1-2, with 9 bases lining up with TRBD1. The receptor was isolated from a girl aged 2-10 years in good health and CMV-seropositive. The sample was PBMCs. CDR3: CASSPGTGTIDYTF. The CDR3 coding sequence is TGTGCCAGCAGCCCTGGGACAGGGACAATTGACTACACCTTC.